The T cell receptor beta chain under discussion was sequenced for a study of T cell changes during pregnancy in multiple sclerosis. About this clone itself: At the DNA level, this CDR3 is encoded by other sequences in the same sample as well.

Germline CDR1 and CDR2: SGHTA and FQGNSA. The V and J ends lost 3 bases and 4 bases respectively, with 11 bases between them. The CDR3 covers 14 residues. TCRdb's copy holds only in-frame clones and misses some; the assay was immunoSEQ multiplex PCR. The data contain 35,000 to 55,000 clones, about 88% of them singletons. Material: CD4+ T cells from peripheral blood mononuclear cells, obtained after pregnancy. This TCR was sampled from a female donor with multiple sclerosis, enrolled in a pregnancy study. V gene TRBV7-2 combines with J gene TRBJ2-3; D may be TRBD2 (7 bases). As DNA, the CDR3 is TGTGCCAGCAGCTTGGGGGCGGGAGCAGATACGCAGTATTTT. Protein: CASSLGAGADTQYF.